The 5 T cell receptor beta chains in this list originate from one sample, sequenced in a study of identical twins. TCRdb processed the 5' RACE reads anew with MiXCR; each CDR3 protein has one entry. The sample records 640,000 or so distinct CDR3 sequences, 5.5% to 6.5% being singletons. The specimen sequenced was naive T cells sorted from blood. Receptors were obtained from a man between 18 and 29 years old in good health.

About this clonotype itself: This may come from a read error, since a much larger clone is one base off. CDR3 in amino acids: CASSLVGAVEKLFF. The CDR3 DNA sequence: TGTGCCAGCAGTTTAGTCGGGGCCGTTGAAAAACTGTTTTTT. J is TRBJ1-4 and V is TRBV27, with D maybe TRBD1 (5 bases). Germline V gives CDR1 MNHEY, CDR2 SMNVEV (reference sequence). The germline V and J ends were trimmed by 2 bases and 7 bases, with 11 bases remaining between them. The CDR3 runs to 14 residues.

The sample holds many counts of this clonotype. The chain employs TRBV6-2 or TRBV6-3 and TRBJ2-1; 7 bases map to TRBD2. CDR3 length: 16 residues. The germline gives CDR1 MNHEY, CDR2 SVGEGT. Trimming took 0 bases from V and 10 from J; bases not matched to a gene: 12. The CDR3 region is CASSYSWREPVAEQFF. The CDR3 DNA reads as TGTGCCAGCAGTTACTCGTGGCGGGAGCCCGTGGCAGAGCAGTTCTTC.

This clonotype was counted at least ten times. An end of the junction does not agree with germline; a read error may underlie this. The chain employs TRBV5-1 and TRBJ2-7, with a tentative D call TRBD1 (5 bases). The germline V gene has CDR1 SGHRS and CDR2 YFSETQ. The CDR3 totals 14 residues. The CDR3 DNA reads as TGTGCCAGCAGCTTTCGGCAGGGCGCCTACGAGCAGTACTTC. It specifies CASSFRQGAYEQYF.

This clonotype appeared a few times. The CDR3 nucleotides are TGTGCCACCAGTGTGGGTCCACCATTGACCGGGGAGCTGTTTTTT. Its translation: CATSVGPPLTGELFF. V gene TRBV24-1 combines with J gene TRBJ2-2; D is ambiguous. CDR3 length equals 15 residues. V was cut by 5 bases and J by 5 bases, with 14 bases left in between. The V gene's germline CDR1 is KGHDR and CDR2 SFDVKD.

This clonotype was seen ten or more times. This chain uses TRBV5-1 with TRBJ2-2, with 8 nucleotides matching TRBD1. CDR3 size: 17 residues. From germline, CDR1 is SGHRS and CDR2 YFSETQ. Trimming cost V 1 base and J 4 bases; bases outside gene matches: 9. The CDR3: CASSLTADRAGTGELFF. In nucleotides, the CDR3 is TGCGCCAGCAGCTTGACCGCGGACAGGGCGGGCACCGGGGAGCTGTTTTTT.